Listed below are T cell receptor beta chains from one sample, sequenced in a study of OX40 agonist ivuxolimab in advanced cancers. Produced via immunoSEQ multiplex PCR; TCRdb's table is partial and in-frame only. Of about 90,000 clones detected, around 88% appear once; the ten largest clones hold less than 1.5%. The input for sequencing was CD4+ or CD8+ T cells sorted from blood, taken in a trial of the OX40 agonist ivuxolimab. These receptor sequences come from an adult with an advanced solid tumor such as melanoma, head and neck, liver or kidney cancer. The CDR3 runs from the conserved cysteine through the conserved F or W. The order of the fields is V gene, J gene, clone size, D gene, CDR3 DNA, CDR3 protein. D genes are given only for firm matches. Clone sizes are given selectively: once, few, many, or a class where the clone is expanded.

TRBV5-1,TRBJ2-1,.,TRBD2,TGCGCCAGCAGCTTGGAACTAGCGGGAATTTACAATGAGCAGTTCTTC,CASSLELAGIYNEQFF
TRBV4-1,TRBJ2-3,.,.,TGCGCCAGCAGCCAAGAGGGGGGGGCCGATACGCAGTATTTT,CASSQEGGADTQYF
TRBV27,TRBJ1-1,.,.,TGTGCCAGCACAGATTACAGAGCCGGGGCTGAAGCTTTCTTT,CASTDYRAGAEAFF
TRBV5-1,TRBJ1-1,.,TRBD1,TGCGCCAGCAGCTCCGGGACAGATGGACTGAACACTGAAGCTTTCTTT,CASSSGTDGLNTEAFF
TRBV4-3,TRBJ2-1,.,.,TGCGCCAGCAGCCAAGTTGGAGGACCGTCTGAGCAGTTCTTC,CASSQVGGPSEQFF
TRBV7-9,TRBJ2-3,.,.,TGTGCCAGCAGTATATCGGTCACAGATACGCAGTATTTT,CASSISVTDTQYF
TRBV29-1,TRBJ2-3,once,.,TGCAGCGGTCGGGCCACAGATACGCAGTATTTT,CSGRATDTQYF
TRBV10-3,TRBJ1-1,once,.,TGTGCCATCAGTGAGTTCACGGGGTTCAACACTGAAGCTTTCTTT,CAISEFTGFNTEAFF
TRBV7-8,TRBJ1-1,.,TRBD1,TGTGCCAGCAGCCTTACAGGGGCGGACACTGAAGCTTTCTTT,CASSLTGADTEAFF
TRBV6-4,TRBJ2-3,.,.,TGTGCCAGCAGTGTACAGGGTCACGGAGTCACAGATACGCAGTATTTT,CASSVQGHGVTDTQYF